This TCR beta chain emerged from a study of T cell repertoires and HLA-DP antigens (dated by TCRdb to the late 2010s). With respect to the entire study: The study used an in vitro model of CD4+ T cell alloreactivity against allogeneic HLA-DP presented by transduced HeLa cells. Compared with self, one alloantigen differed at one amino acid in the peptide-binding groove and the other differed at under eleven, modelling structurally similar versus dissimilar alloantigens. On average, around 220 ng of DNA went in for sorted CD137+CD4+ samples, versus roughly 1,200 ng for pre-culture CD4+ samples. Of the three donors, two were male and one was female, and their ages ranged from the 18-to-29 age band up to the 60-to-69 age band. The full study reports these points: Separate analysis of naive and memory CD4+ repertoires was not performed. Sorted CD137+ cells showed similar clonality against both alloantigens, at 0.3 to 0.45, which was much higher than the roughly 0.04 seen in pre-culture samples. Average cumulative frequency of clones undetected before culture was roughly 34% against one allele and over 50% against the other. The study was limited by having only three donors, by relying on a non-physiological HeLa antigen-presenting system, and by using total CD4+ responder cells.

Untouched CD4+ T cells were isolated from Ficoll-separated PBMC through negative selection with magnetic beads, and an average purity of almost 98% was reached. Untouched CD4+ T cells were isolated from Ficoll-separated PBMC with magnetic beads, reaching about 97.7% purity with negligible CD8+ contamination. Donors were a few healthy blood donors whose buffy coats supplied peripheral blood mononuclear cells. All three donors were CMV seronegative. Genomic DNA was extracted with the DNeasy Blood & Tissue Kit. TCRB sequencing was performed on genomic DNA from sorted CD137+CD4+ cells and pre-culture CD4+ baseline samples from each subject. TCRB CDR3 regions were amplified with the immunoSEQ multiplex PCR using forward primers for 54 TRBV segments and reverse primers for 13 TRBJ segments. Pre-culture CD4+ samples were sequenced at deep resolution with a target of about 220,000 T cell genomes. Amplicons were sequenced on an Illumina HiSeq System, producing 87 bp reads covering the CDR3. The authors' analysis ran thus. Correction for PCR and sequencing errors was applied to reads, and CDR3 regions were defined through alignment to IMGT reference sequences. Synthetic template pools were used to estimate template counts and unique rearrangement counts. Clonality was computed by subtracting Pielou's evenness from 1. The Daley-Smith estimator was used to estimate richness. Morisita's index was used to measure repertoire overlap. Clones found in cultured samples but undetected in the pre-culture repertoire of the corresponding donor were defined as low-abundance clones. TCRdb limited this immuneACCESS table to in-frame rearrangements with V and J called. A share of clones is missing; checked studies link under half to unresolved V genes, and the rest is unexplained. V and J calls plus clone size are reproduced from that table; the DNA served to infer D and trimming. For this sample there are about 89,000 clones; around nine tenths appear just once. Together, the top ten hold about 1.8% of the sample.

Regarding this clone: It has no known antigen specificity. Base qualities are not provided; no much larger clone lies one nucleotide away.

V is clipped by 1 base and J by 3 bases, and the sequence between their germline boundaries is 9 bases long. Via the germline V gene, CDR1 is SGHTA and CDR2 FQGNSA. Measured from the cysteine to the phenylalanine, the CDR3 is 14 residues long. Solely the CDR3 DNA is kept, with 42 bases framed from the first base. The chain couples TRBV7-2 to TRBJ1-2; the D segment cannot be called with confidence. This clonotype was sampled from a man aged 45-65 years in good health and CMV-seronegative. What was sequenced was CD4+ T cells from PBMCs. The DNA sequence is given as TGTGCCAGCAGCTTAGTCCCGTTGTACTATGGCTACACCTTC. Translated, it gives CASSLVPLYYGYTF. With all but the CDR3 taken from the reference TRBV7-2 and TRBJ1-2 genes, the full variable domain is: GAGVSQSPSNKVTEKGKDVELRCDPISGHTALYWYRQSLGQGLEFLIYFQGNSAPDKSGLPSDRFSAERTGGSVSTLTIQRTQQEDSAVYLCASSLVPLYYGYTFGSGTRLTVV.